This T cell receptor beta chain was identified in a study of blood T cell repertoires in COVID-19. Study overall: Some COVID-19 samples were acute and others convalescent; all came from the United States, Italy and Spain. T cells, B-cell-depleted T cells, or PBMCs supplied cDNA or gDNA.

Generated by immunoSEQ multiplex PCR, the TCRdb table keeps only in-frame clones and is missing some. The table includes about 87,000 clones, 70% to 85% detected once. Material: peripheral blood. The sequence was obtained from a woman in her fifties or sixties with acute or convalescent COVID-19.

CDR3 region: CASSRTSGGASRQFF. The DNA for the CDR3 is TGTGCCAGCAGCCGGACTAGCGGGGGGGCCTCTCGGCAGTTCTTC. The J gene is TRBJ2-1, the V gene TRBV3-1 (or the pseudogene TRBV3-2); TRBD2 matches 15 bases. This CDR3 spans 15 amino acids. V lost 4 bases, J lost 12 bases, and 7 bases stayed unmatched. Germline CDR1 LGHDT, CDR2 YNNKEL (reference sequence).